A single sample is the source of the 8 T cell receptor delta chains below, sequenced in a study of gammadelta T cells in human blood. TCRdb redid the clone calls on the RT-PCR reads with CATT. The sample lists some 350 delta-chain clones, about 33% occurring once. The specimen sequenced was non-Vgamma9Vdelta2 gamma-delta T cells from infant blood. The receptors here all came from a human donor.

In the case of this clone: A single base separates this from a much larger clone, so it may be a read error. Other DNA sequences within the sample encode an identical CDR3. This chain joins TRDV1 and TRDJ1, with 9 bases fitting TRDD3. CDR3 length: 20 residues. The J segment lost 0 bases and the V segment lost 1 base, leaving 15 bases of the junction unmatched. Germline assignment: CDR1 TSWWSYY and CDR2 QGS. The chain's CDR3 is CALGEPTIPVLGEYTDKLIF. The CDR3 DNA follows: TGTGCTCTTGGGGAACCAACAATTCCGGTACTGGGGGAATACACCGATAAACTCATCTTT.

This clone is classed as large. This sample includes further DNA sequences coding for the same CDR3. This rearrangement joins TRDV1 to TRDJ1, with 8 positions matching TRDD3. With 1 base clipped from V and 0 bases from J, the junction kept 28 bases outside the gene matches. Per the germline V gene, CDR1 is TSWWSYY and CDR2 is QGS. This CDR3 comprises 24 residues. The CDR3 is CALGEPRLRSVKGYVHLYTDKLIF. The CDR3 region has the DNA TGTGCTCTTGGGGAACCCAGGCTTCGGTCTGTAAAGGGATACGTACACCTGTACACCGATAAACTCATCTTT.

In its sample, this clone was seen once. The V and J genes are TRDV2 and TRDJ1, with 8 bases identical to TRDD3. There are 17 residues in the CDR3. Trimming removed 2 bases from V and 1 base from J; junction bases left unmatched: 11. CDR1 and CDR2 from the germline V gene are GEAIGNYY and EKD. CDR3 nucleotides: TGTGCCTGTGACAAGAGCAACGGGGGATATCGCACCGATAAACTCATCTTT. Its translation: CACDKSNGGYRTDKLIF.

This clone showed up just a few times. A single base separates this from a much larger clone, so it may be a read error. V gene TRDV1 combines with J gene TRDJ1, with 13 bases matching TRDD3. CDR1 and CDR2 from the germline V gene are TSWWSYY and QGS. J lost 2 bases, V lost 3 bases, and 27 bases had no gene match. This CDR3 comprises 24 residues. This CDR3 is CALGDWHSYVADWGIRVRTDKLIF. In DNA form, the CDR3 reads TGTGCTCTTGGGGACTGGCATTCCTACGTCGCGGACTGGGGGATACGCGTAAGGACCGATAAACTCATCTTT.

This clone was seen only a few times. A much bigger clone sits one base away, suggesting this may be a read error. The chain is built from TRDV1 and TRDJ1, with 8 bases identical to TRDD3. In germline, CDR1 is TSWWSYY, CDR2 QGS. The CDR3 runs 18 residues. V was clipped by 5 bases and J by 0 bases; unmatched bases: 14. DNA of the CDR3: TGTGCTCTTGGGTTACTACTGGGGGCTCCGCTTAACACCGATAAACTCATCTTT. The encoded protein is CALGLLLGAPLNTDKLIF.

As regards this clone: This sequence is one base from a far larger clone and is likely a read error. Other DNA sequences in this specimen translate into the identical CDR3. J is TRDJ4 and V is TRDV1; TRDD3 aligns across 10 bases. This CDR3 has 20 amino acids. Per the germline V gene, CDR1 is TSWWSYY and CDR2 is QGS. The CDR3 nucleotides read TGTGCTCTTGGGGGAGGCAACTGGGGGATCTTAGTTTTTACCGCCAGACCACTGATCTTT. Amino acid sequence: CALGGGNWGILVFTARPLIF.

This clone was picked up a small number of times. The TCRdb protein, from a much larger clone, departs from this DNA's translation at residue 3, likely by read error; the protein shown derives from the DNA. The V call is TRDV2, the J call TRDJ1; no clear D. The CDR3 is 14 amino acids. Germline V gene lookup returns CDR1 GEAIGNYY and CDR2 EKD. CDR3 sequence (DNA): TGTGCCCGTGACACCGGAGGGCACACCGATAAACTCATCTTT. Amino acids: CARDTGGHTDKLIF.

In this sample, this clone turned up a few times. TCRdb's entry gives the protein of a much larger clone, which mismatches this DNA's translation at residue 9, likely from a read error; the protein reported here is translated from the DNA. V and J are TRDV1 and TRDJ1; 8 bases map to TRDD2. The CDR3 is made up of 16 amino acids. Germline lookup yields CDR1 TSWWSYY and CDR2 QGS. The ends lost 4 bases at V and 8 bases at J; junction bases unmatched: 15. The CDR3 here is CALGAFLSSWGEKLIF. CDR3 sequence (DNA): TGTGCTCTTGGGGCCTTCCTATCGAGTTGGGGAGAGAAACTCATCTTT.